This T cell receptor (beta chain) emerged from a study of T cell responses to AZD1222 COVID-19 vaccine. Study-level points and caveats: Sampling captured repertoires only after the peak T cell response. Researchers report vaccine-associated CD4 TCRs spanning spike, with dominance at 160-218 and 743-854. Rises in breadth and depth of Spike-specific TCRs came after two AZD1222 doses.

The V gene end was trimmed by 5 bases and the J gene end by 12 bases; junction bases not matched to a gene: 12. The CDR3 sequence is 14 residues long. CDR1 SGHAT and CDR2 FQNNGV come from the germline V gene. Measured with immunoSEQ multiplex PCR; TCRdb has only the in-frame clones, and not every one. The top ten hold 5% to 6.5% of the sample, which has 130,000 or so clones, 93% seen once. Notes on this clone: Its antigen is still unknown.

The origin of this receptor is an adult in good health. J is TRBJ2-1 and V is TRBV11-2; TRBD2 matches at 8 bases. The sequencing here drew on peripheral blood, taken on day 0 of AZD1222 vaccination. The chain's CDR3 is CASSDGLARGVQFF. CDR3 DNA sequence: TGTGCCAGCAGCGACGGACTAGCCCGAGGGGTGCAGTTCTTC.